The clone carrying this T cell receptor (beta chain) was detected ten times or more. No antigen is known for it. The definition of stable Graves' hyperthyroidism was no ophthalmopathy progression within 18 months. The authors obtained PBMCs from 10 ml of fresh peripheral blood. The data were obtained in a study of T cells in Graves' hyperthyroidism and ophthalmopathy. The overall study: Peripheral blood was drawn at first diagnosis, prior to all treatment. Study-wide results and caveats: Stable hyperthyroidism was told apart from ophthalmopathy by a model built on 13 V-J features.

RNA transcripts served as the template for amplifying TCR beta CDR3 regions. Researchers ran a first-round RT-PCR on the TCR CDR3 using the HTBI primer set. A single record per CDR3 protein comes from TCRdb applying MiXCR to the multiplex PCR reads. Altogether over 700,000 distinct CDR3 sequences are present, 38% being singletons, with the ten largest covering over 8%. Germline V gives CDR1 DFQATT, CDR2 SNEGSKA (reference sequence). This CDR3 contains 12 residues. The germline V and J ends were trimmed by 4 bases and 5 bases, with 11 bases remaining between them. The rearrangement joins TRBV20-1 to TRBJ1-2, with no clear D. This receptor was identified in a man in his late teens or twenties with Graves' hyperthyroidism. Material for sequencing was blood. CDR3 in DNA: TGCAGTGCTAAATCGAACACATATGGCTACACCTTC. This sequence encodes CSAKSNTYGYTF.